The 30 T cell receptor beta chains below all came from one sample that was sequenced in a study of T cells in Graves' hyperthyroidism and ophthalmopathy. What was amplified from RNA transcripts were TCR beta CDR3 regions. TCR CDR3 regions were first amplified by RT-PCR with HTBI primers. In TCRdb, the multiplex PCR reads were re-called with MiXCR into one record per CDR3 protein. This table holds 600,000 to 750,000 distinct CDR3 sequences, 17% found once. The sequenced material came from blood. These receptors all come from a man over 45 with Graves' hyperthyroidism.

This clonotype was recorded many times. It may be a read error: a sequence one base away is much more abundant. The chain's CDR3 is CASSLEPYEQYF. The DNA of the CDR3 is TGTGCCAGCAGCTTAGAGCCCTACGAGCAGTACTTC. V and J are TRBV7-2 and TRBJ2-7; D gene ambiguous. This CDR3 has 12 amino acids. CDR1 and CDR2 from the germline V gene are SGHTA and FQGNSA. V lost 1 base and J lost 2, with 3 bases in between.

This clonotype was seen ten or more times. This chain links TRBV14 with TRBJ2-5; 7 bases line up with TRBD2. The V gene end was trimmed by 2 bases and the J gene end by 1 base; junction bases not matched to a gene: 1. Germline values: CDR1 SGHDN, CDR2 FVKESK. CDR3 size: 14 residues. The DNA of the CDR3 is TGTGCCAGCAGCCAACTAGCGGTCCAAGAGACCCAGTACTTC. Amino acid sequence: CASSQLAVQETQYF.

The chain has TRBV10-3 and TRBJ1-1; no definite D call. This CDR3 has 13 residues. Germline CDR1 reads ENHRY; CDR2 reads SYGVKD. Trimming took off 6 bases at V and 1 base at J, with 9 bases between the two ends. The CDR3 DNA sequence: TGTGCCATCAGAGAGGGTGGGAACACTGAAGCTTTCTTT. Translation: CAIREGGNTEAFF.

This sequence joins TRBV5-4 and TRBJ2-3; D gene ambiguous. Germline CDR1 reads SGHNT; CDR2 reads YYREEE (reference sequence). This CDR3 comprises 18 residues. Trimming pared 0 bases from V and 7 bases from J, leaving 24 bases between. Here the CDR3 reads CASSLGVPGRSVRNTQYF. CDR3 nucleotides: TGTGCCAGCAGCTTGGGAGTGCCGGGCAGGTCAGTTCGGAATACGCAGTATTTT.

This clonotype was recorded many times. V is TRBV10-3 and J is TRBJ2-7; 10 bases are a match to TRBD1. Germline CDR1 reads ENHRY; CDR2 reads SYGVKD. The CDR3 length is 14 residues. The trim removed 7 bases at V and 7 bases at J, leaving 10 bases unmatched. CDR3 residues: CAITWDRGADEQYF. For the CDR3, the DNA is TGTGCCATCACCTGGGACAGGGGAGCCGATGAGCAGTACTTC.

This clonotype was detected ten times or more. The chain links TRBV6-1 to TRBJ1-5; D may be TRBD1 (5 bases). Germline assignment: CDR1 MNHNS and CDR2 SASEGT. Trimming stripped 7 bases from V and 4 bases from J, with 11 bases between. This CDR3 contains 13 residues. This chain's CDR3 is CASKGTENQPQHF. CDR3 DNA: TGTGCCAGCAAAGGGACGGAAAATCAGCCCCAGCATTTT.

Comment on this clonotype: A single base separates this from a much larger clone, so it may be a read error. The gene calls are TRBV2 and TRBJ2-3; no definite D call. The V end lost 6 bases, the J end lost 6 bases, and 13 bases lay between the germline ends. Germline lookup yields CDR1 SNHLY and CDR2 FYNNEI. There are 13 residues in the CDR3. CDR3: CASRPGSLDTQYF. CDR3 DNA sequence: TGTGCCAGCAGACCCGGATCGTTGGATACGCAGTATTTT.

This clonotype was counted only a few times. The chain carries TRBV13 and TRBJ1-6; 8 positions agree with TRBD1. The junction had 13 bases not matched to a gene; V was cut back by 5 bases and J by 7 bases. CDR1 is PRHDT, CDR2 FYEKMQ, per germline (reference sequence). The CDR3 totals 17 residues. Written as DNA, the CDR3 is TGTGCCAGCAGCCCGAGACAGGGGCTCACTCCAAATTCACCCCTCCACTTT. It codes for CASSPRQGLTPNSPLHF. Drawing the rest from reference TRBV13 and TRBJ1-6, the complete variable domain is AAGVIQSPRHLIKEKRETATLKCYPIPRHDTVYWYQQGPGQDPQFLISFYEKMQSDKGSIPDRFSAQQFSDYHSELNMSSLELGDSALYFCASSPRQGLTPNSPLHFGNGTRLTVT.

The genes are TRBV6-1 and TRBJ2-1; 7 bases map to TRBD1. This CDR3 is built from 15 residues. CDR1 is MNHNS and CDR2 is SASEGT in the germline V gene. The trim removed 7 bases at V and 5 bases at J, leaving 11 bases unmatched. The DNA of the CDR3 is TGTGCCAGCACCTCTTTAGCCGGGACAGACAATGAGCAGTTCTTC. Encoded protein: CASTSLAGTDNEQFF.

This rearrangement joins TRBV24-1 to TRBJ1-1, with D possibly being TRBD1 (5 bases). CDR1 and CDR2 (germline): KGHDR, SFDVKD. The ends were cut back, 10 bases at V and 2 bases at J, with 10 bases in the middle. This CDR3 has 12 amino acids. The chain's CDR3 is CATGGDNTEAFF. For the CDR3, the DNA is TGTGCCACTGGAGGGGATAACACTGAAGCTTTCTTT.

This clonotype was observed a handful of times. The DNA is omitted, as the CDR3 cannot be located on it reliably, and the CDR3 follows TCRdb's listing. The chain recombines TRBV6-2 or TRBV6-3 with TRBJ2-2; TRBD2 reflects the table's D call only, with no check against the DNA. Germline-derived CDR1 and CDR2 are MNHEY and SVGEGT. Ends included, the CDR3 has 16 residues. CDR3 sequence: CASSYPFGEGAGEPFF.

CDR3 in amino acids: CSVEGQVGQPQHF. CDR3 coding DNA: TGCAGCGTTGAGGGGCAGGTTGGGCAGCCCCAGCATTTT. This chain uses TRBV29-1 with TRBJ1-5; tentative D call: TRBD1 (5 bases). The V gene lost 3 bases and the J gene lost 7 bases, with 13 bases spanning the gap. CDR1 is SQVTM and CDR2 is ANQGSEA in the germline V gene. This CDR3 comprises 13 residues. Looking up the rest from reference TRBV29-1 and TRBJ1-5 gives the full variable domain: SAVISQKPSRDICQRGTSLTIQCQVDSQVTMMFWYRQQPGQSLTLIATANQGSEATYESGFVIDKFPISRPNLTFSTLTVSNMSPEDSSIYLCSVEGQVGQPQHFGDGTRLSIL.

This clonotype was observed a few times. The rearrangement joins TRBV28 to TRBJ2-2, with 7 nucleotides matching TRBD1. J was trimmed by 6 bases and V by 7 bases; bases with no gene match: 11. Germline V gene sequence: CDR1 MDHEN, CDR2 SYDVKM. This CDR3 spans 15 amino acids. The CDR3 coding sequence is TGTGCCAGCACCCGGGACAGAGGAAAAGCCGGGGAGCTGTTTTTT. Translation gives CASTRDRGKAGELFF.

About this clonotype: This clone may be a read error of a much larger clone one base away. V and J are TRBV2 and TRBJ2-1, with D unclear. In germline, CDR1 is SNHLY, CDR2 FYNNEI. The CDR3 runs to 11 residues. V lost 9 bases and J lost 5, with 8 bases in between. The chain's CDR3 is CARRSHNEQFF. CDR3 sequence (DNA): TGTGCCAGGCGTTCCCACAATGAGCAGTTCTTC. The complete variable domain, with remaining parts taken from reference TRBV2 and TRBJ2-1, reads EPEVTQTPSHQVTQMGQEVILRCVPISNHLYFYWYRQILGQKVEFLVSFYNNEISEKSEIFDDQFSVERPDGSNFTLKIRSTKLEDSAMYFCARRSHNEQFFGPGTRLTVL.

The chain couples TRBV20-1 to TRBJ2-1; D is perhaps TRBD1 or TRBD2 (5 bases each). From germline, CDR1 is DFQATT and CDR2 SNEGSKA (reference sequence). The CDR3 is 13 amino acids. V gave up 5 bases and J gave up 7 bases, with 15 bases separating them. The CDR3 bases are TGCAGTGCTGGGCCCTCAGGGAGAAATGAGCAGTTCTTC. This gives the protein CSAGPSGRNEQFF.

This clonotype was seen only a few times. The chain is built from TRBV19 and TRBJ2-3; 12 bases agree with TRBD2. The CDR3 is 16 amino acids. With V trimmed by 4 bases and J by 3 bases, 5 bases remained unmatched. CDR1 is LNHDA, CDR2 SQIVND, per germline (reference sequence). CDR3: CASSTPTSGRTDTQYF. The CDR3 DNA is TGTGCCAGTAGTACCCCGACTAGCGGGAGAACAGATACGCAGTATTTT. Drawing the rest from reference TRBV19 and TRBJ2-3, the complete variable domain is DGGITQSPKYLFRKEGQNVTLSCEQNLNHDAMYWYRQDPGQGLRLIYYSQIVNDFQKGDIAEGYSVSREKKESFPLTVTSAQKNPTAFYLCASSTPTSGRTDTQYFGPGTRLTVL.

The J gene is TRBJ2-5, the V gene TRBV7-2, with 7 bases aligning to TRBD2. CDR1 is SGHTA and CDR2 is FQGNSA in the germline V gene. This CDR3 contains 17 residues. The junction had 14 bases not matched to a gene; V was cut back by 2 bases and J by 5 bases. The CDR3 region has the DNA TGTGCCAGCAGCTTAACGCCTAGCGGCCTCCTAACGGAGACCCAGTACTTC. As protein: CASSLTPSGLLTETQYF.

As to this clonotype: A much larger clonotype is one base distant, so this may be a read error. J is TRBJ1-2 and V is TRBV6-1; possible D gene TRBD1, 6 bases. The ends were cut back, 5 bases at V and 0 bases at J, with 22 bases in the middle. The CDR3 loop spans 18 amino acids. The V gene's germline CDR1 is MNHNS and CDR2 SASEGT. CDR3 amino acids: CASSLHGQSTHSNYGYTF. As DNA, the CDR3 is TGTGCCAGCAGTCTTCACGGACAGAGCACCCATTCTAACTATGGCTACACCTTC.

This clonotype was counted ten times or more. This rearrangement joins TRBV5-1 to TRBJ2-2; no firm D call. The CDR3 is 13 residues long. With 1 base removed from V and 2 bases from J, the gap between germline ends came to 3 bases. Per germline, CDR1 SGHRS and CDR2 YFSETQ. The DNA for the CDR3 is TGCGCCAGCAGCTTGATTAACACCGGGGAGCTGTTTTTT. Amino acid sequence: CASSLINTGELFF.

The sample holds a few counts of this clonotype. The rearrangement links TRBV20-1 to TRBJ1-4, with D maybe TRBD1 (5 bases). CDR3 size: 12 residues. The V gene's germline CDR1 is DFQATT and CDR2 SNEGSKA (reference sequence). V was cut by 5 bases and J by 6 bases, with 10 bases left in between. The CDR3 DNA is TGCAGTGCTTCCGGGACCCATGAAAAACTGTTTTTT. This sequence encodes CSASGTHEKLFF.

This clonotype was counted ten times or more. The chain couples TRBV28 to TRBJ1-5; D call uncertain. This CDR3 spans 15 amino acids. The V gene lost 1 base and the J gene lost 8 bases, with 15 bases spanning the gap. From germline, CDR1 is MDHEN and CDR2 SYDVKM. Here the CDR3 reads CASSLFLQALKPQHF. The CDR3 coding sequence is TGTGCCAGCAGTTTATTCCTGCAGGCCTTGAAGCCCCAGCATTTT.

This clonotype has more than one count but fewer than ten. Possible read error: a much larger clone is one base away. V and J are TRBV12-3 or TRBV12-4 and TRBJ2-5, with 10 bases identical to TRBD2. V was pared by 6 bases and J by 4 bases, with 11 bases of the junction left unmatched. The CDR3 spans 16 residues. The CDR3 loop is CASSLQPGLARETQYF. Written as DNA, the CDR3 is TGTGCCAGCAGCTTACAACCGGGACTAGCGAGAGAGACCCAGTACTTC.

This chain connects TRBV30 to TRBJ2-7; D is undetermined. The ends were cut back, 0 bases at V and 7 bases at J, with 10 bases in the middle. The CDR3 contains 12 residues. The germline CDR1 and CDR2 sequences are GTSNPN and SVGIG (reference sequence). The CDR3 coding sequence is TGTGCCTGGAGTGTACGAATCTTTGAGCAGTACTTC. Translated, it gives CAWSVRIFEQYF.

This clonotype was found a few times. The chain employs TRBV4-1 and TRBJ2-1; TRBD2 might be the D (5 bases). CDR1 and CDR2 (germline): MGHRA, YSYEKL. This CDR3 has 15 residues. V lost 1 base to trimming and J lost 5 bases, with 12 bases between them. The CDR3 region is CASSQGMASHNEQFF. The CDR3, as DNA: TGCGCCAGCAGCCAAGGGATGGCTAGCCACAATGAGCAGTTCTTC.

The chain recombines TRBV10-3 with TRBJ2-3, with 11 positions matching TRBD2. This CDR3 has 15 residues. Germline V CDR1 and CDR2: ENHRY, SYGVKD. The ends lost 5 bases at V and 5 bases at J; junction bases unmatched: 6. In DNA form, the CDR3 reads TGTGCCATCAGTCAGACTAGCGGGATCGGAGATACGCAGTATTTT. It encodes CAISQTSGIGDTQYF.

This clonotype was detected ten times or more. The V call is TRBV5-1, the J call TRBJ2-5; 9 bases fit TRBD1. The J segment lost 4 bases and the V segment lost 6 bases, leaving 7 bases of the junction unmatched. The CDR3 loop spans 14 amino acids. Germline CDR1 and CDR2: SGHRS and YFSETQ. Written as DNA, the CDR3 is TGCGCCAGCACCCCTACGACAGGGGGAGAGACCCAGTACTTC. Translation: CASTPTTGGETQYF.

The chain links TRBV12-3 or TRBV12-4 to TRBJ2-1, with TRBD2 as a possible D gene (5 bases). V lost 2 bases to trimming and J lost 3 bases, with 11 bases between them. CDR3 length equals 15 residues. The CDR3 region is CASSLKESGYNEQFF. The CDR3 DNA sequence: TGTGCCAGCAGTTTAAAGGAAAGCGGCTACAATGAGCAGTTCTTC.

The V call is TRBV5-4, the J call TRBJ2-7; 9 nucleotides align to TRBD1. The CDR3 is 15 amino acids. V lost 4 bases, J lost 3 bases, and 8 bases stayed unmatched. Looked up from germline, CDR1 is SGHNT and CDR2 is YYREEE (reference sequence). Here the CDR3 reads CASSVRDRANYEQYF. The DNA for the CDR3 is TGTGCCAGCAGCGTCCGGGACAGGGCAAACTACGAGCAGTACTTC. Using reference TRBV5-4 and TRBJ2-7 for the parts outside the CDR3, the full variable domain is ETGVTQSPTHLIKTRGQQVTLRCSSQSGHNTVSWYQQALGQGPQFIFQYYREEENGRGNFPPRFSGLQFPNYSSELNVNALELDDSALYLCASSVRDRANYEQYFGPGTRLTVT.

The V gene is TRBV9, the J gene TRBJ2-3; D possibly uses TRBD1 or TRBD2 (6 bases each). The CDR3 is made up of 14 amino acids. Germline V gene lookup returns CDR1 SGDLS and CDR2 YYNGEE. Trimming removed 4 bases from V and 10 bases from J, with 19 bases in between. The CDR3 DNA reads TGTGCCAGCAGCCTATCCACGGGGGCCGATGCGCAGTATTTT. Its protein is CASSLSTGADAQYF.

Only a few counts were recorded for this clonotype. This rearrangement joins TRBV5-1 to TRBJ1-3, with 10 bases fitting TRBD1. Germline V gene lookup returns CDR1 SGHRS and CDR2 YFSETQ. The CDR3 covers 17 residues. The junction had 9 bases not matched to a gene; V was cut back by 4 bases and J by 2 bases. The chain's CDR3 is CASSLPGQGTTGNTIYF. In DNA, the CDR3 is TGCGCCAGCAGCCTCCCGGGACAGGGGACCACTGGAAACACCATATATTTT.